A single sample is the source of the 27 T cell receptor beta chains below, sequenced in a study of beta chain features in type 1 diabetes listed by TCRdb under 2018. Libraries came from the immunoSEQ multiplex PCR assay. The entire amount of isolated RNA was reverse transcribed using the High Capacity cDNA Reverse Transcription Kit, so the sequenced TCRB transcripts were expressed ones. The source is immuneACCESS, and TCRdb retained only in-frame sequences with V and J called. Part of the clones is not carried over; for the studies checked, unresolved V genes explain less than half of this, and the remainder is unexplained. Present in this sample are roughly 500,000 clones, approximately 28% of which were seen just once. The top ten clones comprise about 0.065% of the sample. The specimen was naive CD4+ T cells from blood. The cell subset or site label of this sample denotes: true naive CD4+ T cells. The source of these receptors is a man aged 18-30 years in good health.

This clone was found a few times. The V gene is TRBV29-1, the J gene TRBJ1-3; D gene ambiguous. The CDR3 has 10 amino acids. From germline, CDR1 is SQVTM and CDR2 ANQGSEA. V lost 4 bases to trimming and J lost 13 bases, with 11 bases between them. CDR3 sequence reads: CSVVRAGIYF. The CDR3 DNA is TGCAGCGTTGTAAGGGCGGGGATATATTTT.

This clone was seen a handful of times. The V call is TRBV7-9, the J call TRBJ2-1; 7 positions match TRBD2. The length of the CDR3 is 17 residues. Germline V gene data show CDR1 as SEHNR and CDR2 as FQNEAQ (reference sequence). J lost 2 bases, V lost 0 bases, and 7 bases had no gene match. CDR3 nucleotide sequence: TGTGCCAGCAGCTTAGCGGGGCGGGAGAGGGCCTACAATGAGCAGTTCTTC. As protein: CASSLAGRERAYNEQFF.

This clone was recorded a few times. J is TRBJ2-7 and V is TRBV29-1; either TRBD1 or TRBD2 may fit D (5 bases each). Germline CDR1 is SQVTM and CDR2 is ANQGSEA. V lost 4 bases, J lost 5 bases, and 21 bases lay in between. The CDR3 has 15 amino acids. The CDR3 DNA reads as TGCAGCGTTGTCCAGGGACCTCTTCTAGGCAACGAGCAGTACTTC. This gives the protein CSVVQGPLLGNEQYF.

The chain uses TRBV29-1 and TRBJ2-7, with D possibly being TRBD1 (6 bases). The CDR3 has 15 amino acids. The V end was cut by 0 bases, the J end by 3 bases, with 15 bases between. Germline lookup yields CDR1 SQVTM and CDR2 ANQGSEA. CDR3 nucleotide sequence: TGCAGCGTTGAAGATCTTCAGGGGATCCGCTACGAGCAGTACTTC. Its translation: CSVEDLQGIRYEQYF.

The chain has TRBV4-1 and TRBJ2-4; the D call may be TRBD1 or TRBD2 (5 bases each). Trimming left V 4 bases short and J 1 base short, with 14 bases between. CDR3 length: 16 amino acids. Germline V lookup: CDR1 MGHRA, CDR2 YSYEKL. The CDR3 protein is CASSPRDGTAKNIQYF. CDR3 bases: TGCGCCAGCAGCCCCCGGGACGGAACCGCCAAAAACATTCAGTACTTC.

The genes are TRBV5-1 and TRBJ1-1; no reliable D call. The CDR3 is 13 residues long. V was clipped by 1 base and J by 5 bases, with 9 bases between them. Germline CDR1 is SGHRS and CDR2 is YFSETQ. The CDR3 coding sequence is TGCGCCAGCAGCTTGACGTGGGTGACTGAAGCTTTCTTT. It translates to CASSLTWVTEAFF.

This clone has just a few counts. V gene TRBV7-9 combines with J gene TRBJ2-5, with D possibly being TRBD2 (6 bases). In germline, CDR1 is SEHNR, CDR2 FQNEAQ (reference sequence). This CDR3 is 15 amino acids long. The V gene lost 5 bases and the J gene lost 5 bases, with 18 bases spanning the gap. The DNA of the CDR3 is TGTGCCAGCAGCCCCCATCCTAGCGTGTCGGAGACCCAGTACTTC. Protein product: CASSPHPSVSETQYF.

The genes are TRBV5-1 and TRBJ2-3; tentative D call: TRBD2 (5 bases). This CDR3 contains 15 residues. The germline gives CDR1 SGHRS, CDR2 YFSETQ. V was cut by 4 bases and J by 0 bases, with 12 bases left in between. DNA of the CDR3: TGCGCCAGCAGCGGGCAACGGGGAAGCACAGATACGCAGTATTTT. This gives the protein CASSGQRGSTDTQYF.

This clone was counted between two and nine times. The genes are TRBV12-5 and TRBJ2-5; tentatively, D is TRBD1 (5 bases). The V gene's germline CDR1 is LGHNT and CDR2 FRNRAP. The length of the CDR3 is 14 residues. V was shortened by 4 bases and J by 5 bases, with 14 bases between the two germline ends. CDR3 in DNA: TGTGCTAGTGGTTCGAACGCAGGGCCGGAGACCCAGTACTTC. This sequence encodes CASGSNAGPETQYF.

V usage is TRBV15 and J usage is TRBJ2-1, with 8 bases fitting TRBD2. Trimming removed 0 bases from V and 5 bases from J; junction bases left unmatched: 9. The CDR3 contains 17 residues. Germline loops: CDR1 LNHNV, CDR2 YYDKDF (reference sequence). Here the CDR3 DNA reads TGTGCCACCAGCAGAGATTTGGCCAGCGGGAGACACAATGAGCAGTTCTTC. It encodes CATSRDLASGRHNEQFF.

This clone was found once. The chain has TRBV7-8 and TRBJ1-3; no reliable D call. The CDR3 covers 16 residues. Germline assignment: CDR1 SGHVS and CDR2 FQNEAQ. Trimming removed 2 bases at V and 1 base at J, with 12 bases between. CDR3 residues: CASSLQAAGSGNTIYF. CDR3 bases: TGTGCCAGCAGCTTACAAGCAGCCGGGTCTGGAAACACCATATATTTT.

The table lists this clone with a few counts. The chain uses TRBV6-1 and TRBJ2-1; no clear D gene. Germline V gene lookup returns CDR1 MNHNS and CDR2 SASEGT. The germline V and J ends were trimmed by 3 bases and 8 bases, with 5 bases remaining between them. The CDR3 consists of 11 residues. This chain's CDR3 is CASSDYHEQFF. DNA of the CDR3: TGTGCCAGCAGTGATTACCATGAGCAGTTCTTC.

V is TRBV7-3 and J is TRBJ2-3, with 7 bases lining up with TRBD2. The CDR3 has 13 residues. CDR1 is SGHTA, CDR2 FQGTGA, per germline. V lost 5 bases, J lost 7 bases, and 6 bases stayed unmatched. DNA for the CDR3: TGTGCCAGCAGCCCCGGGGAGGGCCATACGCAGTATTTT. Amino acid sequence: CASSPGEGHTQYF.

The J gene is TRBJ1-5, the V gene TRBV30, with a weak D call TRBD1 (5 bases). This CDR3 comprises 13 residues. Trimming cost V 0 bases and J 7 bases, with 10 bases left between them. CDR1 GTSNPN and CDR2 SVGIG come from the germline V gene (reference sequence). In nucleotides, the CDR3 is TGTGCCTGGAGTGTACCGGGGGTCCAGCCCCAGCATTTT. Translated, it gives CAWSVPGVQPQHF. Full variable domain (missing parts from reference TRBV30 and TRBJ1-5): SQTIHQWPATLVQPVGSPLSLECTVEGTSNPNLYWYRQAAGRGLQLLFYSVGIGQISSEVPQNLSASRPQDRQFILSSKKLLLSDSGFYLCAWSVPGVQPQHFGDGTRLSIL.

CDR3 in amino acids: CASSFNRNTGAYGYTF. The CDR3 DNA reads as TGCGCCAGCAGTTTTAACAGGAATACAGGGGCCTATGGCTACACCTTC. The rearrangement links TRBV5-1 to TRBJ1-2; the match to TRBD1 covers 7 bases. Germline trimming cut 5 bases from V and 4 bases from J; bases unmatched to any gene: 14. The germline V gene encodes CDR1 SGHRS and CDR2 YFSETQ. This CDR3 has 16 residues. Drawing the rest from reference TRBV5-1 and TRBJ1-2, the complete variable domain is KAGVTQTPRYLIKTRGQQVTLSCSPISGHRSVSWYQQTPGQGLQFLFEYFSETQRNKGNFPGRFSGRQFSNSRSEMNVSTLELGDSALYLCASSFNRNTGAYGYTFGSGTRLTVV.

The V and J genes are TRBV6-5 and TRBJ2-3, with a weak D call TRBD2 (6 bases). Looked up from germline, CDR1 is MNHEY and CDR2 is SVGAGI. The CDR3 extends over 15 amino acids. V dropped 2 bases and J dropped 6 bases, with 15 bases sitting between them. Written as DNA, the CDR3 is TGTGCCAGCAGTTACGGGTCGCAGGGACTCGATACGCAGTATTTT. Protein: CASSYGSQGLDTQYF.

The chain couples TRBV5-1 to TRBJ2-2; the D is unclear. Germline V lookup: CDR1 SGHRS, CDR2 YFSETQ. This CDR3 is built from 15 residues. The V and J ends lost 0 bases and 2 bases respectively, with 8 bases between them. The CDR3 bases are TGCGCCAGCAGCTTGGAGGCCAGAAACACCGGGGAGCTGTTTTTT. Translation: CASSLEARNTGELFF.

This chain uses TRBV18 with TRBJ1-2; unclear D gene. Germline CDR1 KGHSH, CDR2 LQKENI. The CDR3 covers 12 residues. V lost 6 bases and J lost 8, with 13 bases in between. The CDR3 DNA reads as TGTGCCAGCTCCCTGGACCGAACAGGCTACACCTTC. This encodes CASSLDRTGYTF.

The rearrangement links TRBV27 to TRBJ1-5, with a possible D match to TRBD1 (6 bases). Germline V gene sequence: CDR1 MNHEY, CDR2 SMNVEV (reference sequence). V lost 6 bases to trimming and J lost 1 base, with 7 bases between them. The CDR3 contains 13 residues. CDR3 loop: CASRGQSNQPQHF. The CDR3 nucleotides are TGTGCCAGCAGAGGACAGAGCAATCAGCCCCAGCATTTT.

This rearrangement joins TRBV7-2 to TRBJ2-1, with D unresolved. Per the germline V gene, CDR1 is SGHTA and CDR2 is FQGNSA. The CDR3 covers 13 residues. Deletions cut 1 base from V and 7 bases from J, with 8 bases between. The CDR3 reads CASSLVAVNEQFF. The CDR3 coding sequence is TGTGCCAGCAGCTTAGTTGCGGTAAATGAGCAGTTCTTC.

This clone occurred a few times. The CDR3 DNA reads as TGTGCCTGGAGTGGGGTTTTAGGGGAGCTGTTTTTT. Amino acids: CAWSGVLGELFF. The rearrangement joins TRBV30 to TRBJ2-2, with D unresolved. Germline V gene sequence: CDR1 GTSNPN, CDR2 SVGIG (reference sequence). The CDR3 loop spans 12 amino acids. V lost 1 base and J lost 8, with 8 bases in between.

This rearrangement joins TRBV7-9 to TRBJ1-2; D unclear. CDR1 is SEHNR and CDR2 is FQNEAQ in the germline V gene (reference sequence). The CDR3 sequence is 16 residues long. V lost 6 bases and J lost 3, with 20 bases in between. This CDR3 is CASSSSISRLDYGYTF. Here the CDR3 DNA reads TGTGCCAGCAGTTCCTCGATAAGCAGGCTTGACTATGGCTACACCTTC.

This clone has just a few counts. The V gene is TRBV30, the J gene TRBJ2-3; possible D gene TRBD1, 6 bases. The germline gives CDR1 GTSNPN, CDR2 SVGIG (reference sequence). The CDR3 spans 14 residues. The V end lost 4 bases, the J end lost 0 bases, and 11 bases lay between the germline ends. The CDR3 nucleotides read TGTGCCTGGATTCCCAGGGGCAGCACAGATACGCAGTATTTT. Its protein is CAWIPRGSTDTQYF.

This chain uses TRBV15 with TRBJ2-2; no reliable D call. The length of the CDR3 is 16 residues. Germline V gene sequence: CDR1 LNHNV, CDR2 YYDKDF (reference sequence). V was cut by 5 bases and J by 1 base, with 14 bases left in between. The CDR3 region has the DNA TGTGCCACCAGCGGATTTCTTTACCTGAACACCGGGGAGCTGTTTTTT. Translating it yields CATSGFLYLNTGELFF.

This clone was found a few times. The gene calls are TRBV30 and TRBJ1-5; D ambiguous. This CDR3 comprises 13 residues. Germline V gives CDR1 GTSNPN, CDR2 SVGIG (reference sequence). V was cut by 4 bases and J by 3 bases, with 10 bases left in between. CDR3 in DNA: TGTGCCTGGAACGGCGGCCCCAATCAGCCCCAGCATTTT. Translating it yields CAWNGGPNQPQHF.

A few counts support this clone. This chain connects TRBV4-1 to TRBJ2-4; the match to TRBD2 covers 8 bases. The CDR3 loop spans 18 amino acids. The V and J ends lost 1 base and 0 bases, in that order; junction bases with no gene match: 8. In germline, CDR1 is MGHRA, CDR2 YSYEKL. Written as DNA, the CDR3 is TGCGCCAGCAGCCAAGGGAGGCCAGCGGGAGTAGCCAAAAACATTCAGTACTTC. Amino acid sequence: CASSQGRPAGVAKNIQYF.

The chain uses TRBV9 and TRBJ1-5; D might be TRBD1 (6 bases). The CDR3 runs 13 residues. Per germline, CDR1 SGDLS and CDR2 YYNGEE. Trimming cost V 7 bases and J 6 bases, with 14 bases left between them. The chain's CDR3 is CASAQGPRQPQHF. In nucleotides, the CDR3 is TGTGCCAGCGCACAGGGTCCGCGTCAGCCCCAGCATTTT.